This T cell receptor (beta chain) was sequenced for a study of shared clonotypes between healthy human individuals. The authors ran the assay at deep level. Data came from immunoSEQ multiplex PCR; TCRdb stores just in-frame clones and leaves some out. The sample has about 680,000 clones, around four fifths seen once. There are 16 residues in the CDR3. Trimming removed 1 base from V and 0 bases from J; junction bases left unmatched: 2. Germline CDR1 MDHEN, CDR2 SYDVKM. The sequencing input was memory CD4+ T cells sorted from blood. Subset defined: CD45RA-negative fraction. The V and J genes are TRBV28 and TRBJ2-1; 8 bases align to TRBD2. The origin of this receptor is a woman in her twenties or thirties in good health. CDR3 bases: TGTGCCAGCAGTTTATTCAGCGGGAGCTCCTACAATGAGCAGTTCTTC. Translating gives CASSLFSGSSYNEQFF.